The source of this TCR beta chain is a study of CD8 T cells in Susac syndrome. The CDR3 loop spans 16 amino acids. The germline V and J ends were trimmed by 1 base and 1 base, with 13 bases remaining between them. In germline, CDR1 is SEHNR, CDR2 FQNEAQ (reference sequence). A quantity of roughly 0.5 to 1 ug RNA underwent reverse transcription using random hexamers. TCRdb independently ran MiXCR on the immunoSEQ multiplex PCR reads; one entry per CDR3 protein. The repertoire holds 95,000 to 150,000 distinct CDR3 sequences, with just under 95% as singletons. The V gene is TRBV7-9, the J gene TRBJ1-1; D perhaps matches TRBD1 (6 bases). Sequenced sample: CD8+ T cells from PBMCs. The receptor was isolated from a human donor with Susac syndrome. In DNA, the CDR3 is TGTGCCAGCAGCTTAGAGAAGGTCAGGGGGAACACTGAAGCTTTCTTT. Its protein is CASSLEKVRGNTEAFF.